What follows are 15 T cell receptor beta chains derived from one specimen sequenced in a study of T cells in Graves' hyperthyroidism and ophthalmopathy. The TCR beta CDR3 regions underwent amplification using RNA transcripts as the source. TCR CDR3 regions were first amplified by RT-PCR with HTBI primers. MiXCR was run by TCRdb on the multiplex PCR reads, yielding one entry per CDR3 protein. This table holds about 370,000 distinct CDR3 sequences, 12% to 15% found once. The sample consisted of blood. The receptors were sampled from a woman aged 60-75 years with Graves' ophthalmopathy.

The chain couples TRBV6-1 to TRBJ2-1; D is perhaps TRBD2 (6 bases). Germline loops: CDR1 MNHNS, CDR2 SASEGT. The V gene lost 7 bases and the J gene lost 2 bases, with 15 bases spanning the gap. The CDR3 contains 15 residues. The CDR3 DNA sequence: TGTGCCAGCAACCGAGGGCGGGACGCCTACAATGAGCAGTTCTTC. Translating it yields CASNRGRDAYNEQFF.

This clonotype appeared many times. The CDR3 here is CASSLSSGALVEQFF. The CDR3 bases are TGTGCCAGCAGTCTCTCTAGCGGGGCCTTGGTGGAGCAGTTCTTC. The V gene is TRBV27, the J gene TRBJ2-1, with TRBD2 matching over 9 bases. The junction had 12 bases not matched to a gene; V was cut back by 5 bases and J by 10 bases. In germline, CDR1 is MNHEY, CDR2 SMNVEV (reference sequence). The CDR3 sequence is 15 residues long.

The rearrangement uses TRBV5-1 and TRBJ2-5, with 7 bases aligning to TRBD1. The CDR3 length is 15 residues. Germline CDR1 and CDR2: SGHRS and YFSETQ. V was clipped by 1 base and J by 4 bases; unmatched bases: 7. The CDR3 sequence: CASSLFGTEGETQYF. The CDR3 DNA follows: TGCGCCAGCAGCTTGTTCGGGACAGAGGGAGAGACCCAGTACTTC.

This clonotype showed up just a few times. One base away lies a much larger clone, so this may be a sequencing read error. This sequence joins TRBV11-2 and TRBJ2-7; 7 bases map to TRBD1. Germline-derived CDR1 and CDR2 are SGHAT and FQNNGV. The CDR3 runs to 13 residues. CDR3 in DNA: TGTGCCAGCGGCTTAGGGACAGATCGGGAGCAGTACTTC. Translating it yields CASGLGTDREQYF. The full variable domain, with the rest looked up from reference TRBV11-2 and TRBJ2-7, is EAGVAQSPRYKIIEKRQSVAFWCNPISGHATLYWYQQILGQGPKLLIQFQNNGVVDDSQLPKDRFSAERLKGVDSTLKIQPAKLEDSAVYLCASGLGTDREQYFGPGTRLTVT.

The CDR3 DNA is TGCAGCGTACGGGGGATGGATGAAAAACTGTTTTTT. It encodes CSVRGMDEKLFF. The V gene is TRBV29-1, the J gene TRBJ1-4; weak D call: TRBD1 (5 bases). The CDR3 loop spans 12 amino acids. Per germline, CDR1 SQVTM and CDR2 ANQGSEA. Trimming pared 6 bases from V and 6 bases from J, leaving 11 bases between.

The V gene is TRBV19, the J gene TRBJ2-1; weak D call: TRBD2 (6 bases). Trimming removed 3 bases at V and 0 bases at J, with 12 bases between. The CDR3 has 16 amino acids. Germline CDR1 and CDR2: LNHDA and SQIVND (reference sequence). Written as DNA, the CDR3 is TGTGCCAGTAGTATGAGGGACTTTAACTCCTACAATGAGCAGTTCTTC. Its translation is CASSMRDFNSYNEQFF. Full variable domain (remainder filled in from reference TRBV19 and TRBJ2-1): DGGITQSPKYLFRKEGQNVTLSCEQNLNHDAMYWYRQDPGQGLRLIYYSQIVNDFQKGDIAEGYSVSREKKESFPLTVTSAQKNPTAFYLCASSMRDFNSYNEQFFGPGTRLTVL.

This clonotype has just a few counts. This chain links TRBV5-1 with TRBJ2-3; 7 bases are shared with TRBD2. Per the germline V gene, CDR1 is SGHRS and CDR2 is YFSETQ. The V and J ends lost 5 bases and 4 bases, in that order; junction bases with no gene match: 10. The CDR3 totals 15 residues. DNA of the CDR3: TGCGCCAGCAGACCTGTAGCGGGCTCGGCAGATACGCAGTATTTT. Encoded protein: CASRPVAGSADTQYF.

This clonotype was detected ten times or more. This rearrangement joins TRBV2 to TRBJ2-1, with 8 positions matching TRBD2. V was clipped by 6 bases and J by 8 bases; unmatched bases: 3. In germline, CDR1 is SNHLY, CDR2 FYNNEI. The CDR3 loop spans 12 amino acids. The CDR3: CASRGLGYEQFF. The CDR3 DNA follows: TGTGCCAGCAGGGGACTAGGGTATGAGCAGTTCTTC.

The chain combines TRBV12-3 or TRBV12-4 with TRBJ2-5; TRBD2 is a possible D gene (6 bases). The CDR3 is made up of 14 amino acids. V dropped 5 bases and J dropped 4 bases, with 14 bases sitting between them. CDR3 bases: TGTGCCAGCAGTGGCCCCACTAGCCGAGAGACCCAGTACTTC. Amino acids: CASSGPTSRETQYF.

This sequence joins TRBV9 and TRBJ2-1; 11 bases match TRBD2. The length of the CDR3 is 14 residues. The trim removed 4 bases at V and 8 bases at J, leaving 5 bases unmatched. Per germline, CDR1 SGDLS and CDR2 YYNGEE. CDR3 in DNA: TGTGCCAGCAGCACTAGCGGGAGAGGATATGAGCAGTTCTTC. Protein sequence: CASSTSGRGYEQFF. The full variable domain, rest sourced from reference TRBV9 and TRBJ2-1, is DSGVTQTPKHLITATGQRVTLRCSPRSGDLSVYWYQQSLDQGLQFLIQYYNGEERAKGNILERFSAQQFPDLHSELNLSSLELGDSALYFCASSTSGRGYEQFFGPGTRLTVL.

This clonotype has more than one count but fewer than ten. J is TRBJ1-5 and V is TRBV12-5; the D is unclear. The CDR3 runs 14 residues. V was shortened by 7 bases and J by 6 bases, with 16 bases between the two germline ends. Germline values: CDR1 LGHNT, CDR2 FRNRAP. The CDR3 nucleotides are TGTGCTAGTGCCCCACCGGGAAATCTTCAGCCCCAGCATTTT. Translating it yields CASAPPGNLQPQHF. The entire variable domain, with the rest obtained from reference TRBV12-5 and TRBJ1-5, is as follows: DARVTQTPRHKVTEMGQEVTMRCQPILGHNTVFWYRQTMMQGLELLAYFRNRAPLDDSGMPKDRFSAEMPDATLATLKIQPSEPRDSAVYFCASAPPGNLQPQHFGDGTRLSIL.

The genes are TRBV6-9 and TRBJ2-7; 12 bases are a match to TRBD2. Germline V lookup: CDR1 MNHGY, CDR2 SVAAGI. CDR3 length: 16 amino acids. With V trimmed by 3 bases and J by 3 bases, 6 bases remained unmatched. The CDR3: CASSYPALAGGYEQYF. In DNA, the CDR3 is TGTGCCAGCAGTTACCCCGCACTAGCGGGAGGCTACGAGCAGTACTTC.

This clonotype turned up a few times. In DNA form, the CDR3 reads TGTGCCAGCAGCCATCCCTGGGACAGGGCCCTCTCTGGGGCCAACGTCCTGACTTTC. Residues: CASSHPWDRALSGANVLTF. The V call is TRBV4-2, the J call TRBJ2-6, with 9 bases fitting TRBD1. CDR3 size: 19 residues. CDR1 and CDR2 from the germline V gene are LGHNA and YNFKEQ. V gave up 3 bases and J gave up 0 bases; unmatched junction bases: 9.

The rearrangement links TRBV13 to TRBJ1-2, with D possibly TRBD1 on 5 matching bases. The CDR3 extends over 14 amino acids. Germline CDR1 PRHDT, CDR2 FYEKMQ (reference sequence). Trimming took off 5 bases at V and 0 bases at J, with 10 bases between the two ends. This CDR3 is CASSPGTTNYGYTF. CDR3 nucleotide sequence: TGTGCCAGCAGCCCAGGGACCACTAACTATGGCTACACCTTC. The full variable domain, its missing parts supplied by reference TRBV13 and TRBJ1-2, is AAGVIQSPRHLIKEKRETATLKCYPIPRHDTVYWYQQGPGQDPQFLISFYEKMQSDKGSIPDRFSAQQFSDYHSELNMSSLELGDSALYFCASSPGTTNYGYTFGSGTRLTVV.

The chain links TRBV20-1 to TRBJ2-1, with 8 bases fitting TRBD2. With V trimmed by 7 bases and J by 7 bases, 6 bases remained unmatched. This CDR3 contains 12 residues. Germline V gives CDR1 DFQATT, CDR2 SNEGSKA (reference sequence). CDR3 DNA sequence: TGCAGTGGGCTAGCGGGTTTTAATGAGCAGTTCTTC. This encodes CSGLAGFNEQFF.